Each of the 29 T cell receptor beta chains below was sequenced from the same sample in a study of blood T cell repertoires in COVID-19. The repertoire was sequenced with immunoSEQ multiplex PCR; TCRdb's copy has only in-frame clones and lacks some. The sample consists of roughly 200,000 clones, about 83% of them appearing once. The sample taken for sequencing was peripheral blood. Receptors were obtained from a man between 40 and 49 years old with active or convalescent COVID-19.

This clone has more than one count but fewer than ten. This chain links TRBV3-1 (or the pseudogene TRBV3-2) with TRBJ2-7; 11 positions match TRBD1. The junction had 8 bases not matched to a gene; V was cut back by 4 bases and J by 6 bases. The germline V gene encodes CDR1 LGHDT and CDR2 YNNKEL (reference sequence). The CDR3 length is 15 residues. The CDR3, as DNA: TGTGCCAGCAGCCGTTTCGCGGGACAGGGGGTCGAGCAGTACTTC. Amino acid sequence: CASSRFAGQGVEQYF.

V usage is TRBV9 and J usage is TRBJ1-5; the D is unclear. Trimming shortened V by 1 base and J by 6 bases, and 11 bases separated the two germline ends. This CDR3 is built from 14 residues. Germline V lookup: CDR1 SGDLS, CDR2 YYNGEE. This CDR3 reads CASSVRGDGQPQHF. The DNA for the CDR3 is TGTGCCAGCAGCGTACGGGGTGACGGTCAGCCCCAGCATTTT.

The V call is TRBV5-6, the J call TRBJ2-3; 10 bases agree with TRBD1. The trim removed 4 bases at V and 3 bases at J, leaving 5 bases unmatched. The CDR3 is made up of 15 amino acids. The V gene's germline CDR1 is SGHDT and CDR2 YYEEEE. CDR3 region: CASSPRDRGTDTQYF. CDR3 nucleotides: TGTGCCAGCAGCCCCCGGGACAGGGGTACAGATACGCAGTATTTT.

The chain's CDR3 is CASSQDLGGRAAEQYF. The CDR3 DNA reads as TGTGCCAGCAGCCAAGATCTGGGGGGGAGGGCCGCCGAGCAGTACTTC. The chain recombines TRBV4-2 with TRBJ2-7; 7 bases agree with TRBD2. The germline V gene has CDR1 LGHNA and CDR2 YNFKEQ. There are 16 residues in the CDR3. With V trimmed by 0 bases and J by 6 bases, 11 bases remained unmatched.

V usage is TRBV7-3 and J usage is TRBJ1-1; tentatively, D is TRBD1 (5 bases). This CDR3 comprises 17 residues. V lost 3 bases and J 0 bases, leaving 17 bases between the germline ends. Germline CDR1 is SGHTA and CDR2 is FQGTGA. This CDR3 reads CASSLTWGGTVNTEAFF. The CDR3 nucleotides are TGTGCCAGCAGCTTGACCTGGGGCGGGACGGTGAACACTGAAGCTTTCTTT.

Only one count was recorded for this clone. The gene calls are TRBV5-4 and TRBJ2-2; 8 bases match TRBD1. The germline V gene has CDR1 SGHNT and CDR2 YYREEE (reference sequence). The CDR3 contains 14 residues. V lost 4 bases and J lost 6; bases outside the gene matches: 5. The CDR3 reads CASSLQGASGELFF. In DNA, the CDR3 is TGTGCCAGCAGCCTCCAGGGGGCGTCCGGGGAGCTGTTTTTT.

The chain has TRBV18 and TRBJ2-4; tentative D call: TRBD2 (5 bases). CDR1 is KGHSH and CDR2 is LQKENI in the germline V gene. The CDR3 length is 14 residues. V lost 5 bases, J lost 0 bases, and 8 bases lay in between. Written as DNA, the CDR3 is TGTGCCAGCTCATTAGGACTAGCCAAAAACATTCAGTACTTC. Protein sequence: CASSLGLAKNIQYF.

V and J are TRBV18 and TRBJ1-4; D is uncertain. CDR3 length equals 13 residues. V was shortened by 4 bases and J by 4 bases, with 7 bases between the two germline ends. Germline CDR1 KGHSH, CDR2 LQKENI. CDR3 sequence (DNA): TGTGCCAGCTCACGCGGGGTTAATGAAAAACTGTTTTTT. The encoded protein is CASSRGVNEKLFF.

The chain has TRBV6-2 or TRBV6-3 and TRBJ1-1; 10 bases fit TRBD1. The junction had 4 bases not matched to a gene; V was cut back by 4 bases and J by 5 bases. Looked up from germline, CDR1 is MNHEY and CDR2 is SVGEGT. The CDR3 has 14 residues. The chain's CDR3 is CASSFRQGATEAFF. CDR3 nucleotides: TGTGCCAGCAGTTTTCGACAGGGGGCGACTGAAGCTTTCTTT.

The V and J genes are TRBV24-1 and TRBJ1-3, with D unresolved. With 4 bases removed from V and 2 bases from J, the gap between germline ends came to 11 bases. This CDR3 comprises 15 residues. Germline CDR1 KGHDR, CDR2 SFDVKD. CDR3: CATSDPVRAGNTIYF. The DNA of the CDR3 is TGTGCCACCAGTGACCCTGTGAGGGCTGGAAACACCATATATTTT.

The rearrangement links TRBV2 to TRBJ2-1, with 8 bases lining up with TRBD2. The J segment lost 7 bases and the V segment lost 4 bases, leaving 6 bases of the junction unmatched. Germline lookup yields CDR1 SNHLY and CDR2 FYNNEI. The CDR3 spans 14 residues. CDR3 region: CASSGRGGRNEQFF. CDR3 DNA sequence: TGTGCCAGCAGTGGACGGGGGGGCCGGAATGAGCAGTTCTTC.

This clone was seen a handful of times. This chain joins TRBV2 and TRBJ1-1; 10 nucleotides agree with TRBD1. The CDR3 loop spans 18 amino acids. Germline values: CDR1 SNHLY, CDR2 FYNNEI. V lost 3 bases, J lost 5 bases, and 15 bases stayed unmatched. For the CDR3, the DNA is TGTGCCAGCAGTGACCCTGTAGCTAGGGACAGGGGATTGACTGAAGCTTTCTTT. Amino acids: CASSDPVARDRGLTEAFF.

This clone was counted between two and nine times. This rearrangement joins TRBV5-1 to TRBJ2-1; 8 bases agree with TRBD1. Germline assignment: CDR1 SGHRS and CDR2 YFSETQ. The CDR3 length is 14 residues. Trimming at V came to 1 base and at J to 9 bases, leaving 6 bases not matched to a gene. The CDR3 here is CASSLSGGVSEQFF. The CDR3 coding sequence is TGCGCCAGCAGCTTGTCAGGGGGCGTGAGTGAGCAGTTCTTC.

This chain links TRBV7-9 with TRBJ2-2; D unclear. Trimming left V 1 base short and J 6 bases short, with 6 bases between. The CDR3 consists of 13 residues. CDR1 and CDR2 (germline): SEHNR, FQNEAQ (reference sequence). The chain's CDR3 is CASSLVAAGELFF. The CDR3 nucleotides are TGTGCCAGCAGCTTAGTCGCGGCCGGGGAGCTGTTTTTT.

The chain recombines TRBV6-5 with TRBJ1-2, with 7 bases identical to TRBD1. This CDR3 spans 15 amino acids. Germline trimming cut 5 bases from V and 5 bases from J; bases unmatched to any gene: 11. Germline CDR1 reads MNHEY; CDR2 reads SVGAGI. The CDR3 sequence is CASSHRQGIGYGYTF. The CDR3 bases are TGTGCCAGCAGTCACAGACAGGGAATAGGGTATGGCTACACCTTC.

This chain uses TRBV6-5 with TRBJ1-2, with D unresolved. CDR1 MNHEY and CDR2 SVGAGI come from the germline V gene. V lost 0 bases, J lost 2 bases, and 10 bases lay in between. This CDR3 spans 15 amino acids. As DNA, the CDR3 is TGTGCCAGCAGTTACTCGGGGAGGGTGAACTATGGCTACACCTTC. Protein product: CASSYSGRVNYGYTF.

CDR3 DNA sequence: TGTGCCAGCCACGCCCACAGGGATGGTCAGCCCCAGCATTTT. It specifies CASHAHRDGQPQHF. V gene TRBV2 combines with J gene TRBJ1-5; D may be TRBD1 (6 bases). This CDR3 is built from 14 residues. With 8 bases removed from V and 6 bases from J, the gap between germline ends came to 17 bases. The V gene's germline CDR1 is SNHLY and CDR2 FYNNEI.

The V and J genes are TRBV21-1 and TRBJ2-7; TRBD2, the table's D call, was not compared with the DNA. TRBV21-1 is a recognized pseudogene. CDR3 length: 20 residues. The CDR3 reads CASSKATKGLAGRGGYEQYF. In DNA form, the CDR3 reads TGTGCCAGCAGCAAAGCTACGAAGGGACTAGCGGGACGAGGTGGCTACGAGCAGTACTTC.

This rearrangement joins TRBV3-1 (or the pseudogene TRBV3-2) to TRBJ1-6, with D hard to call. Trimming removed 0 bases from V and 8 bases from J, with 14 bases in between. From germline, CDR1 is LGHDT and CDR2 YNNKEL (reference sequence). The CDR3 length is 16 residues. This chain's CDR3 is CASSQDTPSGDSPLHF. The CDR3 DNA sequence: TGTGCCAGCAGCCAAGATACCCCATCGGGAGATTCACCCCTCCACTTT.

The chain links TRBV6-5 to TRBJ1-5; unclear D gene. V was pared by 6 bases and J by 1 base, with 10 bases between. There are 14 residues in the CDR3. Per the germline V gene, CDR1 is MNHEY and CDR2 is SVGAGI. The CDR3 region is CASRPPGSNQPQHF. The CDR3 region has the DNA TGTGCCAGCAGGCCGCCGGGAAGCAATCAGCCCCAGCATTTT.

This clone showed up just a few times. As DNA, the CDR3 is TGTGCCAGCAGCTTAGCTCCAGGGACAGGGGGAAGACAAGAGACCCAGTACTTC. It translates to CASSLAPGTGGRQETQYF. This chain joins TRBV11-2 and TRBJ2-5, with 11 nucleotides matching TRBD1. V lost 1 base, J lost 2 bases, and 9 bases stayed unmatched. The V gene's germline CDR1 is SGHAT and CDR2 FQNNGV. CDR3 size: 18 residues.

The chain recombines TRBV3-1 (or the pseudogene TRBV3-2) with TRBJ2-1; possible D gene TRBD2, 6 bases. The CDR3 is 13 amino acids. Germline assignment: CDR1 LGHDT and CDR2 YNNKEL (reference sequence). Trimming cost V 5 bases and J 6 bases, with 11 bases left between them. The chain's CDR3 is CASSGTPSNEQFF. Written as DNA, the CDR3 is TGTGCCAGCAGCGGGACTCCATCCAATGAGCAGTTCTTC.

The sample holds one count of this clone. The J gene is TRBJ2-2, the V gene TRBV6-5; D remains unclear. This CDR3 has 15 amino acids. CDR1 is MNHEY and CDR2 is SVGAGI in the germline V gene. Deletions cut 4 bases from V and 5 bases from J, with 14 bases between. CDR3 sequence reads: CASSFSGRLTGELFF. CDR3 coding DNA: TGTGCCAGCAGTTTTTCTGGTAGATTGACCGGGGAGCTGTTTTTT.

V is TRBV9 and J is TRBJ1-3; D unclear. V was cut by 4 bases and J by 1 base, with 12 bases left in between. CDR1 is SGDLS and CDR2 is YYNGEE in the germline V gene. This CDR3 region has 15 residues. The DNA for the CDR3 is TGTGCCAGCAGCTCAGAGTACAGATCTGGAAACACCATATATTTT. Translating gives CASSSEYRSGNTIYF. Full variable domain (rest looked up from reference TRBV9 and TRBJ1-3): DSGVTQTPKHLITATGQRVTLRCSPRSGDLSVYWYQQSLDQGLQFLIQYYNGEERAKGNILERFSAQQFPDLHSELNLSSLELGDSALYFCASSSEYRSGNTIYFGEGSWLTVV.

J is TRBJ1-1 and V is TRBV3-1 (or the pseudogene TRBV3-2), with 8 nucleotides matching TRBD1. This CDR3 is built from 17 residues. CDR1 and CDR2 from the germline V gene are LGHDT and YNNKEL (reference sequence). Germline trimming cut 1 base from V and 3 bases from J; bases unmatched to any gene: 10. The CDR3 region has the DNA TGTGCCAGCAGCCAAGTGTTCAGGGGGCGTAAGGACACTGAAGCTTTCTTT. The encoded protein is CASSQVFRGRKDTEAFF.

The sample holds one count of this clone. The rearrangement links TRBV18 to TRBJ2-5; D is unresolved. The CDR3 extends over 14 amino acids. Deletions cut 3 bases from V and 3 bases from J, with 11 bases between. CDR1 and CDR2 (germline): KGHSH, LQKENI. The DNA of the CDR3 is TGTGCCAGCTCACCCCGCAGACGGGAAGAGACCCAGTACTTC. This encodes CASSPRRREETQYF.

The V gene is TRBV7-2, the J gene TRBJ1-6; no clear D gene. Per germline, CDR1 SGHTA and CDR2 FQGNSA. CDR3 length: 15 amino acids. The V end was cut by 1 base, the J end by 7 bases, with 11 bases between. CDR3: CASSLDASGNSPLHF. CDR3 DNA sequence: TGTGCCAGCAGCTTAGATGCGTCGGGGAATTCACCCCTCCACTTT.

J is TRBJ2-2 and V is TRBV11-3, with 12 bases that match TRBD2. The CDR3 runs to 17 residues. Germline V gives CDR1 SGHNT, CDR2 YENEEA. After removal of 1 base from V and 2 bases from J, the junction contained 2 bases not matched to a gene. The CDR3 DNA sequence: TGTGCCAGCAGCTTAGCGACTAGCGGGGGAAACACCGGGGAGCTGTTTTTT. Its protein product is CASSLATSGGNTGELFF. The variable domain in full, with the rest retrieved from reference TRBV11-3 and TRBJ2-2, is EAGVVQSPRYKIIEKKQPVAFWCNPISGHNTLYWYLQNLGQGPELLIRYENEEAVDDSQLPKDRFSAERLKGVDSTLKIQPAELGDSAVYLCASSLATSGGNTGELFFGEGSRLTVL.

This clone was seen a handful of times. This chain uses TRBV7-2 with TRBJ1-5; 8 bases fit TRBD1. The CDR3 contains 13 residues. Germline CDR1 reads SGHTA; CDR2 reads FQGNSA. Trimming cost V 5 bases and J 7 bases; bases outside gene matches: 4. In nucleotides, the CDR3 is TGTGCCAGCAGCCAAGACAGGGGACAGCCCCAGCATTTT. This gives the protein CASSQDRGQPQHF.